This T cell receptor (beta chain) was recorded in a study of shared T cell receptors in the human thymus. Only in-frame clones appear in the TCRdb table, and some are missing; sequencing was by immunoSEQ multiplex PCR. Of hundreds of thousands of clones listed, 85% to 90% were seen once; the top ten hold 0.01%. The CDR3 runs 15 residues. The V end lost 6 bases, the J end lost 1 base, and 13 bases lay between the germline ends. Germline values: CDR1 MNHEY, CDR2 SMNVEV (reference sequence). This sample was shared with a second study, whose subject was human thymus T cells. That paper states: Resections removed during corrective heart surgery provided the thymus tissue used. V and J genes seemed to be used with bias in thymic and blood repertoires.

The chain couples TRBV27 to TRBJ2-1, with D unresolved. Sequenced sample: thymocytes. This TCR was sampled from a boy under three years old with a congenital heart defect. The DNA for the CDR3 is TGTGCCAGCAGCCTGGGCTTAGGATCCTACAATGAGCAGTTCTTC. This gives the protein CASSLGLGSYNEQFF.